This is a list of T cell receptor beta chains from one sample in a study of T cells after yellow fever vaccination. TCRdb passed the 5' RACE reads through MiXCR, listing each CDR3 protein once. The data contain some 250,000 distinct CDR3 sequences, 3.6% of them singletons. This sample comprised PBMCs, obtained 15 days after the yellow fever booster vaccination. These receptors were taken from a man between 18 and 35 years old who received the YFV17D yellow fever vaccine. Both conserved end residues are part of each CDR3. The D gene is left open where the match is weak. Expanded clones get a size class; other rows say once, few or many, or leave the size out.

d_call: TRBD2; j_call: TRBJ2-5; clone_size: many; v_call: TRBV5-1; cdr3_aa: CASSLTSGGQETQYF; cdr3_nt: TGCGCCAGCAGCTTGACTAGCGGGGGGCAAGAGACCCAGTACTTC
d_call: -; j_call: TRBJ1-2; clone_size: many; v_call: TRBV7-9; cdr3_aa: CASSPSTGLNYGYTF; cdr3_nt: TGTGCCAGCAGCCCATCTACAGGGCTGAACTATGGCTACACCTTC
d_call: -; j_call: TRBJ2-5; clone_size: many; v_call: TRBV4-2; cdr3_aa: CASSQVGRETQYF; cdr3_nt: TGTGCCAGCAGCCAAGTCGGTAGAGAGACCCAGTACTTC
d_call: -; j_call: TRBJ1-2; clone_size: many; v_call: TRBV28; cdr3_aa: CASSSQGSLGYGYTF; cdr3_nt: TGTGCCAGCAGTTCCCAGGGCAGCCTCGGGTATGGCTACACCTTC
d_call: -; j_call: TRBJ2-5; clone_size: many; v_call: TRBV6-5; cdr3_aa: CASSYLSGSRETQYF; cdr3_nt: TGTGCCAGCAGTTACCTCTCGGGGAGTAGGGAGACCCAGTACTTC
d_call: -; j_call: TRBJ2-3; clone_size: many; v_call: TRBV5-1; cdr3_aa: CASSSEVLDTQYF; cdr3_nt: TGCGCCAGCAGCTCGGAGGTATTGGATACGCAGTATTTT
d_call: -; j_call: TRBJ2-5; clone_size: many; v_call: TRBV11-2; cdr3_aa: CASSLRGWQETQYF; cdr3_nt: TGTGCCAGCAGCTTAAGGGGGTGGCAAGAGACCCAGTACTTC
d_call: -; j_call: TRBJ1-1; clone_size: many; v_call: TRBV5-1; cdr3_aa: CASSLYSNTEAFF; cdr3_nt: TGCGCCAGCAGCTTGTATTCGAACACTGAAGCTTTCTTT
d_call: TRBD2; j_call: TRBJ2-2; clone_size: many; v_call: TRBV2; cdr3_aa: CASSGTSGNTGELFF; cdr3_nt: TGTGCCAGCAGTGGGACTAGCGGGAACACCGGGGAGCTGTTTTTT
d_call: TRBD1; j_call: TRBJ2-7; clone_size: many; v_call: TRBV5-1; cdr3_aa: CASRPGQAYEQYF; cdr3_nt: TGCGCCAGCAGACCGGGACAGGCCTACGAGCAGTACTTC
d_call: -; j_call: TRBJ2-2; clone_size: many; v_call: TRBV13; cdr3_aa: CASSPGGMPGELFF; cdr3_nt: TGTGCCAGCAGCCCCGGTGGGATGCCCGGGGAGCTGTTTTTT
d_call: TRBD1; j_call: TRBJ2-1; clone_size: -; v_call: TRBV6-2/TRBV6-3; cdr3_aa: CASSYTWDRSFYNEQFF; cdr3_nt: TGTGCCAGCAGTTACACTTGGGACAGATCCTTCTACAATGAGCAGTTCTTC
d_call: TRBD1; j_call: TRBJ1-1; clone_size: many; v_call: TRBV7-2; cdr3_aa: CASSLQTGRNTEAFF; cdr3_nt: TGTGCCAGCAGCCTTCAGACAGGGAGGAACACTGAAGCTTTCTTT
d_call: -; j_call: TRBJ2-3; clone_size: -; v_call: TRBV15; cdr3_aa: CATSRSQATDKQYF; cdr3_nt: TGTGCCACCAGCCGATCCCAGGCCACAGATAAGCAGTATTTT
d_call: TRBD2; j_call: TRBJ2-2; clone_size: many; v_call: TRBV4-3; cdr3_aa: CASSQDLAGGTGELFF; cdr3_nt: TGCGCCAGCAGCCAAGATTTGGCGGGGGGGACCGGGGAGCTGTTTTTT
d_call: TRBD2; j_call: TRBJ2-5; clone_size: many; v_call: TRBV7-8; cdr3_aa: CASCMLGGGALETQYF; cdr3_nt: TGTGCCAGCTGCATGTTGGGCGGGGGGGCCCTTGAGACCCAGTACTTC
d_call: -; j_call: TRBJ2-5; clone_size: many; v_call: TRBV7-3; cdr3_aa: CASSLSGGTQETQYF; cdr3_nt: TGTGCCAGCAGCTTAAGTGGGGGGACCCAAGAGACCCAGTACTTC